This T cell receptor (beta chain) comes out of a study of T-cell memory formation after mild COVID-19. For the study at large: For the most part, TCR clusters were specific to one donor.

TCRdb recomputed calls from the 5' RACE reads with MiXCR, one row per CDR3 protein. In the table there are fewer than 700,000 distinct CDR3 sequences, less than 25% of which are singletons. CDR3 length: 17 amino acids. V was shortened by 6 bases and J by 2 bases, with 21 bases between the two germline ends. Germline lookup yields CDR1 MNHEY and CDR2 SVGAGI. The sample was PBMCs or a T cell subset sorted from them (not recorded which). The receptor's source is an adult woman who had mild COVID-19 (a few samples of this study predate the infection). Cell type and time point are not known. The chain links TRBV6-5 to TRBJ2-3; D may be TRBD1 (5 bases). The CDR3 bases are TGTGCCAGCAGCCCATATCGACAGTTAAGGCCCACAGATACGCAGTATTTT. It specifies CASSPYRQLRPTDTQYF.